These 8 T cell receptor beta chains share one sample of origin, sequenced in a study of blood T cell repertoires in COVID-19. Profiled with immunoSEQ multiplex PCR; TCRdb holds only in-frame clones, not every one. The data hold almost 200,000 clones, with around four fifths observed a single time. The sequencing input was peripheral blood. These receptors came from a man aged 55 to 70 with COVID-19, enrolled during active disease.

The V call is TRBV18, the J call TRBJ2-3, with 8 nucleotides matching TRBD2. This CDR3 is built from 16 residues. CDR1 is KGHSH, CDR2 LQKENI, per germline. V lost 3 bases, J lost 2 bases, and 7 bases stayed unmatched. The CDR3 region has the DNA TGTGCCAGCTCACCGGGAACTAGCGGTTACACAGATACGCAGTATTTT. Its translation is CASSPGTSGYTDTQYF. The whole variable domain, remainder taken from reference TRBV18 and TRBJ2-3, is NAGVMQNPRHLVRRRGQEARLRCSPMKGHSHVYWYRQLPEEGLKFMVYLQKENIIDESGMPKERFSAEFPKEGPSILRIQQVVRGDSAAYFCASSPGTSGYTDTQYFGPGTRLTVL.

V usage is TRBV6-1 and J usage is TRBJ1-2; 9 bases fit TRBD1. The germline gives CDR1 MNHNS, CDR2 SASEGT. Losses at the gene ends were 3 bases for V and 7 bases for J; bases not matched to a gene: 9. The CDR3 has 15 amino acids. CDR3 loop: CASSDTGTGQLGYTF. CDR3 coding DNA: TGTGCCAGCAGTGACACCGGGACAGGGCAGCTTGGCTACACCTTC.

The V call is TRBV28, the J call TRBJ1-4; 7 nucleotides match TRBD1. The V and J ends lost 2 bases and 7 bases, in that order; junction bases with no gene match: 10. This CDR3 region has 16 residues. Germline V lookup: CDR1 MDHEN, CDR2 SYDVKM. Written as DNA, the CDR3 is TGTGCCAGCAGTTTAGGCGGGACAGCTGTTTTTGAAAAACTGTTTTTT. Translating it yields CASSLGGTAVFEKLFF.

This chain joins TRBV6-6 and TRBJ1-6; D is ambiguous. V was trimmed by 0 bases and J by 8 bases, leaving 11 bases between them. Germline V gene data show CDR1 as MNHNY and CDR2 as SVGAGI (reference sequence). This CDR3 spans 15 amino acids. The CDR3 bases are TGTGCCAGCAGTTACTCGCGGGGTTTAGATTCACCCCTCCACTTT. Translating it yields CASSYSRGLDSPLHF.

This rearrangement joins TRBV7-9 to TRBJ2-3; tentative D call: TRBD2 (6 bases). The germline V gene has CDR1 SEHNR and CDR2 FQNEAQ (reference sequence). The CDR3 totals 15 residues. V was trimmed by 1 base and J by 2 bases, leaving 10 bases between them. In nucleotides, the CDR3 is TGTGCCAGCAGCTTAGTCGCGGGGTACACAGATACGCAGTATTTT. Encoded protein: CASSLVAGYTDTQYF.

V and J are TRBV18 and TRBJ2-1, with no clear D. Germline loops: CDR1 KGHSH, CDR2 LQKENI. V was shortened by 0 bases and J by 9 bases, with 12 bases between the two germline ends. This CDR3 is 14 amino acids long. The CDR3 DNA is TGTGCCAGCTCACCACCGGCGGCACCGGGTGAGCAGTTCTTC. This codes for CASSPPAAPGEQFF.

The V and J genes are TRBV6-5 and TRBJ1-5, with D perhaps matching TRBD1 (6 bases). The length of the CDR3 is 15 residues. From germline, CDR1 is MNHEY and CDR2 SVGAGI. The V end lost 5 bases, the J end lost 1 base, and 12 bases lay between the germline ends. CDR3 bases: TGTGCCAGCAGTAGTCAGAGGGGGAGCAATCAGCCCCAGCATTTT. Amino acid sequence: CASSSQRGSNQPQHF.

The rearrangement uses TRBV5-1 and TRBJ1-3; maybe TRBD1 (5 bases). The CDR3 is 15 residues long. Deletions cut 4 bases from V and 0 bases from J, with 11 bases between. CDR1 and CDR2 from the germline V gene are SGHRS and YFSETQ. In DNA form, the CDR3 reads TGCGCCAGCAGCCCCGGGGGTGGCTCTGGAAACACCATATATTTT. Protein: CASSPGGGSGNTIYF.